Detailed here is one T cell receptor (beta chain). The method was immunoSEQ multiplex PCR; TCRdb's version includes in-frame clones alone and lacks a portion of them. The table lists some 42,000 clones, roughly 93% of them singletons. These data belong to a study of blood T cell repertoires in COVID-19. About the research overall: From T cells, B-cell-depleted T cells, or PBMCs came the material, which was cDNA or gDNA.

V gave up 6 bases and J gave up 0 bases, with 13 bases separating them. Germline lookup yields CDR1 MNHEY and CDR2 SVGAGI. This CDR3 contains 15 residues. The clonotype was recovered from a man aged 45-65 years with active COVID-19. The rearrangement joins TRBV6-5 to TRBJ2-3; D gene uncertain. Specimen: peripheral blood. CDR3 bases: TGTGCCAGCAGCCTGGCTGGTACCAGCACAGATACGCAGTATTTT. Protein sequence: CASSLAGTSTDTQYF.